Given below is one TCR beta chain in context. Its matching antigen is unknown. Its ends do not fully match the called genes, so a read error is possible. The sample comes from a study of Siglec-9 on CD8 T cells in melanoma. Whole-study findings and limits: An effector memory CD8+ subset marked by Siglec-9 reportedly appeared to gather in melanoma.

The germline CDR1 and CDR2 sequences are GTSNPN and SVGIG (reference sequence). There are 11 residues in the CDR3. Some clones are missing from TCRdb's copy, which holds only in-frame ones; the method was immunoSEQ multiplex PCR. The sample lists about 30,000 clones, roughly 78% occurring once. This chain uses TRBV30 with TRBJ1-2, with a tentative D call TRBD1 (5 bases). Material for sequencing was Siglec-9- CD8+ T cells sorted from blood. The clonotype comes from a human donor in good health. CDR3 residues: CAWSVNNWGLF. The CDR3 coding sequence is TGTGCCTGGAGTGTAAATAATTGGGGCCTCTTC. The full variable domain, completed using reference TRBV30 and TRBJ1-2, is SQTIHQWPATLVQPVGSPLSLECTVEGTSNPNLYWYRQAAGRGLQLLFYSVGIGQISSEVPQNLSASRPQDRQFILSSKKLLLSDSGFYLCAWSVNNWGLFGSGTRLTVV.